The clone carrying this T cell receptor beta chain was detected a few times. Per the authors' pipeline: Reference gene primer amplification gave estimated nucleated cell counts. Sequencing was performed with immunoSEQ multiplex PCR; in TCRdb, only in-frame clones are kept and a portion is missing. V and J calls and clone size come straight from that table; D and trimming were deduced from the DNA. The data show 76,000 or so clones, around 80% seen once. This entry comes from a study of blood T cell repertoires in COVID-19. On the study more broadly: Whether acute or convalescent, the COVID-19 samples came from the United States, Italy and Spain. The analysed material was cDNA or gDNA that came from T cells, B-cell-depleted T cells, or PBMCs.

CDR3 length: 14 residues. Between the trimmed V and J ends, which lost 4 bases and 5 bases, there was a span of 12 bases. The V gene's germline CDR1 is MDHEN and CDR2 SYDVKM. This receptor was identified in a man between 50 and 59 years old with acute or convalescent COVID-19. This sequence joins TRBV28 and TRBJ1-5; no reliable D call. Sequenced material: peripheral blood. The DNA of the CDR3 is TGTGCCAGCAGTTCGCACGGGGTATATCAGCCCCAGCATTTT. Encoded protein: CASSSHGVYQPQHF.